Here is one T cell receptor beta chain with its context. CDR1 and CDR2 from the germline V gene are GTSNPN and SVGIG (reference sequence). The CDR3 extends over 12 amino acids. J gave up 6 bases and V 5 bases, and 4 bases lay outside the gene matches. Only in-frame clones appear in the TCRdb table, and some are missing; sequencing was by immunoSEQ multiplex PCR. This sample has roughly 300,000 clones; over 85% occur once, and the top ten carry roughly 1.9%. The sample belongs to a study of blood T cell repertoires in COVID-19. The sample taken for sequencing was peripheral blood. This clonotype originated in a woman between 25 and 40 years old with COVID-19, enrolled during active disease. This chain links TRBV30 with TRBJ2-5; 9 bases line up with TRBD1. CDR3 loop: CAWGTGLKTQYF. In DNA form, the CDR3 reads TGTGCCTGGGGGACAGGGTTAAAGACCCAGTACTTC.